This T cell receptor beta chain was profiled in a study of blood T cells in healthy people across ages. About the research overall: Template switching captured about one barcoded beta molecule per two T cells.

Alongside a J-beta primer mix, a sample-barcoded 5' primer served in a second PCR lasting about 7 to 12 cycles. A single record per CDR3 protein comes from TCRdb applying MiXCR to the 5' RACE reads. The data contain roughly 680,000 distinct CDR3 sequences, around 20% of them seen just once; the ten biggest clones take up 3% to 4.5%. This CDR3 region has 13 residues. Study-level findings and limits: Naive and antigen-experienced cells could not be conclusively compared, given unsorted PBMCs.

In regard to this clonotype: What it recognizes is unknown. At one end, the junction sequence differs from germline, possibly due to a read error.

The V gene is TRBV12-3 or TRBV12-4, the J gene TRBJ2-7, with TRBD1 matching 7 bases. Sequencing was performed on blood. This sequence originates from a man aged 65 to 85 in good health. In DNA, the CDR3 is TGTGCCGGCAGTCTGACAGGGCCGGGAGAGCAGTACTTC. Its translation is CAGSLTGPGEQYF.